This T cell receptor beta chain was recorded in a study of T cells expressing NK-cell markers. Study-wide results and limits: A handful of donors carried dominant NKG2C+ clonotypes that made up about 1.0-7.5% of their CD8+ T cells.

The CDR3 consists of 15 residues. With respect to this clonotype: Its antigen is undetermined.

For TCR beta, cDNA was produced by 5'RACE template switching with UMIs. TCRdb re-called the 5' RACE reads; one entry per CDR3 protein, DNA not given. The table for this sample gives about 380,000 distinct CDR3 sequences. Sequenced sample: blood T cells: a sorted CD56 or NKG2C T cell subset, CD4+ or CD8+ T cells, or bulk PBMC T cells (not recorded which). This TCR derives from a man aged 18-70 years in good health. The chain has TRBV12-3 or TRBV12-4 and TRBJ2-2; TCRdb designates TRBD1, a call that cannot be tested without DNA. The CDR3 reads CASSFLRVKGGELFF.